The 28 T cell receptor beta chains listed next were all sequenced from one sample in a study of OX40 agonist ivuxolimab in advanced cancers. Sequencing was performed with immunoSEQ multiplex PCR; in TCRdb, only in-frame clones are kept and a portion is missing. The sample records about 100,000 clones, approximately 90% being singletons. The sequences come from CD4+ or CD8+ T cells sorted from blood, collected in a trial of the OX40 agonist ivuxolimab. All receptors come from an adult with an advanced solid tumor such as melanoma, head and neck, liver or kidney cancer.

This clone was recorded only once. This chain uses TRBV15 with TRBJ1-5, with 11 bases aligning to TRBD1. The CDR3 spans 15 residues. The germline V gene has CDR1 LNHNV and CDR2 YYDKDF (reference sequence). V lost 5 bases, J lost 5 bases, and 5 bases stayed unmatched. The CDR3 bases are TGTGCCACCAGCTCGGGACAGGGGGACGATCAGCCCCAGCATTTT. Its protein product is CATSSGQGDDQPQHF. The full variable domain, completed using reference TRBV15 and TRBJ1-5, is DAMVIQNPRYQVTQFGKPVTLSCSQTLNHNVMYWYQQKSSQAPKLLFHYYDKDFNNEADTPDNFQSRRPNTSFCFLDIRSPGLGDTAMYLCATSSGQGDDQPQHFGDGTRLSIL.

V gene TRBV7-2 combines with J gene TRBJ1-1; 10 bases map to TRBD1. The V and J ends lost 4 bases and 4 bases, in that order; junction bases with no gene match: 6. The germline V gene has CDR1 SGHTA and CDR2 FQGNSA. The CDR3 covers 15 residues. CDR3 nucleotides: TGTGCCAGCAGCTCCCGGGACAGGGGAGGCACTGAAGCTTTCTTT. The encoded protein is CASSSRDRGGTEAFF.

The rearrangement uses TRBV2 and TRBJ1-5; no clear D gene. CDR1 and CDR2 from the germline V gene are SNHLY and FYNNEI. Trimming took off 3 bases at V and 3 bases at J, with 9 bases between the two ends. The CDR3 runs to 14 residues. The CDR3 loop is CASSDTQSNQPQHF. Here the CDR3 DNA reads TGTGCCAGCAGTGATACGCAGTCCAATCAGCCCCAGCATTTT. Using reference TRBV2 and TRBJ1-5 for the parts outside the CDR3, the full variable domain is EPEVTQTPSHQVTQMGQEVILRCVPISNHLYFYWYRQILGQKVEFLVSFYNNEISEKSEIFDDQFSVERPDGSNFTLKIRSTKLEDSAMYFCASSDTQSNQPQHFGDGTRLSIL.

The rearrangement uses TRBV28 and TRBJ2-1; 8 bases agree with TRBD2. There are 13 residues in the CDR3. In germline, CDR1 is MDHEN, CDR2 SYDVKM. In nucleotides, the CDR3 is TGTGCGATAGCGGGAACCCCCTACAATGAGCAGTTCTTC. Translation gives CAIAGTPYNEQFF.

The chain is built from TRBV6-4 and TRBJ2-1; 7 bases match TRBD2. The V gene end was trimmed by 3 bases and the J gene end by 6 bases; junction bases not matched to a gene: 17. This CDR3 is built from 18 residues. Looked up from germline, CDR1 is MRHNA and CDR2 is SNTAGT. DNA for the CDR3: TGTGCCAGCAGTGAAAAGAGCGGGATCACGAATAGTTGCAATGAGCAGTTCTTC. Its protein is CASSEKSGITNSCNEQFF.

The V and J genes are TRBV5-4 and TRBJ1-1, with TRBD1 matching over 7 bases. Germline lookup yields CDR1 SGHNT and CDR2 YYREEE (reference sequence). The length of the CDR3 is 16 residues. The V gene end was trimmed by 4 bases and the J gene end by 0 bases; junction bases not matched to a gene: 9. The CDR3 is CASSVGGGQLNTEAFF. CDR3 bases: TGTGCCAGCAGCGTGGGCGGGGGACAGTTGAACACTGAAGCTTTCTTT.

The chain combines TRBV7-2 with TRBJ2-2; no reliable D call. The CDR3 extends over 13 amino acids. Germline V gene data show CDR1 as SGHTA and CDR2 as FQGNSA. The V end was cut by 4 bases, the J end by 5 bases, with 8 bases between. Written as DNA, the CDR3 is TGTGCCAGCAGCTCCGACTTGACCGGGGAGCTGTTTTTT. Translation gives CASSSDLTGELFF. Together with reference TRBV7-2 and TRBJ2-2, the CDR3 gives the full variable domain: GAGVSQSPSNKVTEKGKDVELRCDPISGHTALYWYRQSLGQGLEFLIYFQGNSAPDKSGLPSDRFSAERTGGSVSTLTIQRTQQEDSAVYLCASSSDLTGELFFGEGSRLTVL.

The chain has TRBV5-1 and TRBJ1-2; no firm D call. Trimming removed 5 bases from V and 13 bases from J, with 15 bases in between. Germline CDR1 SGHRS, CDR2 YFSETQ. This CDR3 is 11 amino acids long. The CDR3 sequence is CASRASSVLTF. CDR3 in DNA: TGCGCCAGCAGAGCTTCCAGCGTTCTCACCTTC.

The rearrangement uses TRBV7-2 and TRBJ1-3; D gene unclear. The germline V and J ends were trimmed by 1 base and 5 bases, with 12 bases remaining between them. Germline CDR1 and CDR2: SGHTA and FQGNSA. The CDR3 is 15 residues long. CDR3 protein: CASSLVSGYRNTIYF. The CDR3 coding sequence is TGTGCCAGCAGCTTAGTATCTGGTTACCGAAACACCATATATTTT.

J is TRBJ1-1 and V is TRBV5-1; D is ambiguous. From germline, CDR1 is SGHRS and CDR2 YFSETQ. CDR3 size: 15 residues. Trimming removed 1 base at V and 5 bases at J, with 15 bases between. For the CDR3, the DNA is TGCGCCAGCAGCTTGCATATGACCGGGAAGACTGAAGCTTTCTTT. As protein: CASSLHMTGKTEAFF. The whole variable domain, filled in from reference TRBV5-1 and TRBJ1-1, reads KAGVTQTPRYLIKTRGQQVTLSCSPISGHRSVSWYQQTPGQGLQFLFEYFSETQRNKGNFPGRFSGRQFSNSRSEMNVSTLELGDSALYLCASSLHMTGKTEAFFGQGTRLTVV.

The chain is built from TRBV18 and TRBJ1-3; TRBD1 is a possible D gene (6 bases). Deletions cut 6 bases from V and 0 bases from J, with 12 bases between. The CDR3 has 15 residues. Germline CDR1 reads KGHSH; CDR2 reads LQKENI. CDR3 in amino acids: CASSATGASGNTIYF. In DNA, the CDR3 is TGTGCCAGCTCGGCGACAGGTGCCTCTGGAAACACCATATATTTT.

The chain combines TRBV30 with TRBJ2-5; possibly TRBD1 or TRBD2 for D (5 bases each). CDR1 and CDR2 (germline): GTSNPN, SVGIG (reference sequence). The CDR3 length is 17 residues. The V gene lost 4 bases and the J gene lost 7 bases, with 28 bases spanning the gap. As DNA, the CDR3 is TGTGCCTGGAACCCGACCCCGGGGCAGGGCACTCTCGGGACCCAGTACTTC. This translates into CAWNPTPGQGTLGTQYF.

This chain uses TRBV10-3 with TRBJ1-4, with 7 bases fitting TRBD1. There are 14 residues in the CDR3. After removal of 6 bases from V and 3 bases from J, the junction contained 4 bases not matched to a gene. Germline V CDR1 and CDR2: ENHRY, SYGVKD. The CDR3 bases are TGTGCCATCAGGACAGGGACGCCTAATGAAAAACTGTTTTTT. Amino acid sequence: CAIRTGTPNEKLFF.

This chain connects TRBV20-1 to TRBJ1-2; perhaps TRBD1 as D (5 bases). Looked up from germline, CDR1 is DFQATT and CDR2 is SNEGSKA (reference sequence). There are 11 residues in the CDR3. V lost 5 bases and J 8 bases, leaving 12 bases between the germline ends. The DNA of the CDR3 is TGCAGTGCTGGTCGGGGCGAAGGCTACACCTTC. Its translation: CSAGRGEGYTF.

CDR3 bases: TGTGCCAGCAGTTTACAGACTAGCGGTTACAATGAGCAGTTCTTC. It translates to CASSLQTSGYNEQFF. The rearrangement joins TRBV27 to TRBJ2-1, with 9 bases fitting TRBD2. The V gene's germline CDR1 is MNHEY and CDR2 SMNVEV (reference sequence). The CDR3 has 15 amino acids. Trimming took 2 bases from V and 4 from J; bases not matched to a gene: 3.

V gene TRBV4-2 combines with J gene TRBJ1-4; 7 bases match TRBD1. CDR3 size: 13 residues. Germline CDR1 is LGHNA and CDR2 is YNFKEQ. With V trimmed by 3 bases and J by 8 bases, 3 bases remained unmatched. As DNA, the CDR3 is TGTGCCAGCAGCCAGAGGGGGCGAGAAAAACTGTTTTTT. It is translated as CASSQRGREKLFF.

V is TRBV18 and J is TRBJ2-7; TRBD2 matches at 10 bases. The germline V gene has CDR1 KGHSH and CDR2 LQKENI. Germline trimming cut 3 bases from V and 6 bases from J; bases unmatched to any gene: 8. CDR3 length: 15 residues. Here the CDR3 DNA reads TGTGCCAGCTCACCGGTAATAGCGGGAGGCTCCGAGCAGTACTTC. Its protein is CASSPVIAGGSEQYF.

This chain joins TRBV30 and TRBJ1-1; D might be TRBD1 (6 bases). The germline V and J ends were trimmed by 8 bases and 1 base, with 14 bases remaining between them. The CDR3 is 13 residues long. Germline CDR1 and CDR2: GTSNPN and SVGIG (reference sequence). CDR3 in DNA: TGTGCCGGCTTAGACAGGAGGAACACTGAAGCTTTCTTT. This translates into CAGLDRRNTEAFF.

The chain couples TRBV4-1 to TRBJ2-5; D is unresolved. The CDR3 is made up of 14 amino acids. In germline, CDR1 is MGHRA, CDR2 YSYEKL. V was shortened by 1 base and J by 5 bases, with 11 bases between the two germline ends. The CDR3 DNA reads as TGCGCCAGCAGCCAAGGTCACTCCACGGAGACCCAGTACTTC. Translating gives CASSQGHSTETQYF.

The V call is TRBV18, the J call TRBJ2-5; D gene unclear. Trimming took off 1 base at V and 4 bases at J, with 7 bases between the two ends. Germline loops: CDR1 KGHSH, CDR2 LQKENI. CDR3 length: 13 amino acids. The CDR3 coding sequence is TGTGCCAGCTCACCACTTTCCGTAGAGACCCAGTACTTC. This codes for CASSPLSVETQYF.

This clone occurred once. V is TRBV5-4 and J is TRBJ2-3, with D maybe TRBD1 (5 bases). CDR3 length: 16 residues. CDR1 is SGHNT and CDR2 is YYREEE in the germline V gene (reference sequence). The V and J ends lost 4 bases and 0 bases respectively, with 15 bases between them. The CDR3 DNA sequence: TGTGCCAGCAGCCCTTCAGGGCCTACTAGCACAGATACGCAGTATTTT. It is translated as CASSPSGPTSTDTQYF.

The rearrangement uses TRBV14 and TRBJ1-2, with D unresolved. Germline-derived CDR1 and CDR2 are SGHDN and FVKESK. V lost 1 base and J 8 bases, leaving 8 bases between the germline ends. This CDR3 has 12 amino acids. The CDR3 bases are TGTGCCAGCAGCCAAGGATATGAGGGCTACACCTTC. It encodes CASSQGYEGYTF. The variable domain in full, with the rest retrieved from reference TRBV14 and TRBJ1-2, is EAGVTQFPSHSVIEKGQTVTLRCDPISGHDNLYWYRRVMGKEIKFLLHFVKESKQDESGMPNNRFLAERTGGTYSTLKVQPAELEDSGVYFCASSQGYEGYTFGSGTRLTVV.

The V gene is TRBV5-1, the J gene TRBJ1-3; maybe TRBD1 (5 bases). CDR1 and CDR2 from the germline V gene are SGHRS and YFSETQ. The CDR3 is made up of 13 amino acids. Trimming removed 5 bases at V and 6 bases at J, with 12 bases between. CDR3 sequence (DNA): TGCGCCAGCAGTGAGGGACCGACAAACACCATATATTTT. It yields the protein CASSEGPTNTIYF.

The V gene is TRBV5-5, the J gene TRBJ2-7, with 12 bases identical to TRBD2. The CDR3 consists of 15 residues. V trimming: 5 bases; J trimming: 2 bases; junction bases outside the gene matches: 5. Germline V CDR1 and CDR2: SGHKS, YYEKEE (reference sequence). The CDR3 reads CASSLGLAGTYEQYF. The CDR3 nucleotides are TGTGCCAGCAGTCTCGGACTAGCGGGGACCTACGAGCAGTACTTC.

The CDR3 loop is CASSLMGQGGYGYTF. The CDR3 DNA sequence: TGTGCCAGCAGCTTAATGGGACAGGGGGGCTATGGCTACACCTTC. The genes are TRBV7-9 and TRBJ1-2; 11 bases agree with TRBD1. The J segment lost 4 bases and the V segment lost 2 bases, leaving 3 bases of the junction unmatched. Germline V CDR1 and CDR2: SEHNR, FQNEAQ (reference sequence). The CDR3 extends over 15 amino acids.

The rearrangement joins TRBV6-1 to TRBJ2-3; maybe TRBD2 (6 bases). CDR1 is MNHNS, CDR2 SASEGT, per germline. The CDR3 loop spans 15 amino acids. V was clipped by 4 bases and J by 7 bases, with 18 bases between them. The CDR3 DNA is TGTGCCAGCAGTGTCACCAATTGGGAGGACAATACGCAGTATTTT. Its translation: CASSVTNWEDNTQYF.

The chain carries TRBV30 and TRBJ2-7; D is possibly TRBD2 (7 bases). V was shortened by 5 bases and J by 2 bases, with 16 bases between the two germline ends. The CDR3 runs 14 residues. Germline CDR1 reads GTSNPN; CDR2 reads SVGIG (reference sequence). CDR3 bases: TGTGCCTGGTCCACAGGGAGGGGCCCCTACGAGCAGTACTTC. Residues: CAWSTGRGPYEQYF.

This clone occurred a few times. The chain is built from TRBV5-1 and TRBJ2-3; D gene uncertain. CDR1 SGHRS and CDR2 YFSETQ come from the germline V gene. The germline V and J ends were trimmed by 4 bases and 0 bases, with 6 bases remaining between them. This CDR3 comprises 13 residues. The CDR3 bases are TGCGCCAGCAGCGGAGCTAGCACAGATACGCAGTATTTT. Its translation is CASSGASTDTQYF. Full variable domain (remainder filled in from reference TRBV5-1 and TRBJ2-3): KAGVTQTPRYLIKTRGQQVTLSCSPISGHRSVSWYQQTPGQGLQFLFEYFSETQRNKGNFPGRFSGRQFSNSRSEMNVSTLELGDSALYLCASSGASTDTQYFGPGTRLTVL.